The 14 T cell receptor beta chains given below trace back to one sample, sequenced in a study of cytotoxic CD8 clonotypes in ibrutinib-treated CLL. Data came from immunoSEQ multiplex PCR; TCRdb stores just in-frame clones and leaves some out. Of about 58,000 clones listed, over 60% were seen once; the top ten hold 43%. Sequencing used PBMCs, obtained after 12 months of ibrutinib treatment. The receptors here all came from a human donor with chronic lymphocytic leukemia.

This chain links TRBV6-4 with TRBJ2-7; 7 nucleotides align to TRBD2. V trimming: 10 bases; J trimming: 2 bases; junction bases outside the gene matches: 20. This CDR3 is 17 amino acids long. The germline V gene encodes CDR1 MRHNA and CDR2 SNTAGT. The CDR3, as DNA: TGTGCCACTACCGACCTACGGAGACTAGCCGTAACCTACGAGCAGTACTTC. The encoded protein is CATTDLRRLAVTYEQYF.

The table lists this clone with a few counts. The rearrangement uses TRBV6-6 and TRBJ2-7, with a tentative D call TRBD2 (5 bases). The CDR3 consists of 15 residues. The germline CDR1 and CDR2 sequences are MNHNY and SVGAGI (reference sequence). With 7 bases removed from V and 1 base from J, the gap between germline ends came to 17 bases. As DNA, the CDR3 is TGTGCCAGCAATGCGGGTCCCTTCTCGTCCTACGAGCAGTACTTC. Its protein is CASNAGPFSSYEQYF.

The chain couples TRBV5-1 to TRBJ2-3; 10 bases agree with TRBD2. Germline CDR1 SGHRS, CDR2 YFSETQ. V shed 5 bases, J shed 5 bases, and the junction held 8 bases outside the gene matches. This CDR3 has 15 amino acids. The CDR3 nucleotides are TGCGCCAGCAGTTTCACTAGCGGGACAGTAGATACGCAGTATTTT. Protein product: CASSFTSGTVDTQYF.

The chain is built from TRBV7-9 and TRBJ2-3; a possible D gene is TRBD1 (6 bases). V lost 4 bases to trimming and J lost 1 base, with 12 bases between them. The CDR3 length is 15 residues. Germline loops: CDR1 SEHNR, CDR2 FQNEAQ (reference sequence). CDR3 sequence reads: CASSSLGGGTDTQYF. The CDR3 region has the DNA TGTGCCAGCAGCTCACTAGGGGGTGGCACAGATACGCAGTATTTT.

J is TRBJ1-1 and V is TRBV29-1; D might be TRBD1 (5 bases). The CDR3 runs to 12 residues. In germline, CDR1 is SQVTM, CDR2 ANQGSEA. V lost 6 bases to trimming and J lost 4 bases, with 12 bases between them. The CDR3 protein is CSVGGMSTEAFF. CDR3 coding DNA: TGCAGCGTCGGGGGGATGAGCACTGAAGCTTTCTTT.

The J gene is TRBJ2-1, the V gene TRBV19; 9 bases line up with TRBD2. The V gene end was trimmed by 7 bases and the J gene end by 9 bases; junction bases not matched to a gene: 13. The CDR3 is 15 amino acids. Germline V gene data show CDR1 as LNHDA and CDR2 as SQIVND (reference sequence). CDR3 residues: CASTTLGLAGTEQFF. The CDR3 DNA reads TGTGCCAGTACGACACTCGGGCTAGCGGGAACTGAGCAGTTCTTC.

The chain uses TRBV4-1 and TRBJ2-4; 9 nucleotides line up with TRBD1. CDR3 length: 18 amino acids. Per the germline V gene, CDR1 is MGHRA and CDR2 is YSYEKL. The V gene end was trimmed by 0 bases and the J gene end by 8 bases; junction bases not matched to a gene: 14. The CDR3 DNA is TGCGCCAGCAGCCAAGATATGGGGACAGGGCTATCTTCGGACATTCAGTACTTC. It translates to CASSQDMGTGLSSDIQYF.

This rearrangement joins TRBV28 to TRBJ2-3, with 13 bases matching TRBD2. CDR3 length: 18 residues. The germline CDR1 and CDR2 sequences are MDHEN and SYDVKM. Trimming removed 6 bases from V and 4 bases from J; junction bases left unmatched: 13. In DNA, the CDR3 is TGTGCCAGCAGCAAAACTAGCGGGAGGGCCTTTTGGGCAGATACGCAGTATTTT. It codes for CASSKTSGRAFWADTQYF.

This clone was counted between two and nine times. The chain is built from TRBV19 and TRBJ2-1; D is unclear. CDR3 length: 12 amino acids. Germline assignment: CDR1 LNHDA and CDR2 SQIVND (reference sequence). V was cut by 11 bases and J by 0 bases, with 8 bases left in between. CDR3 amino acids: CASWDSYNEQFF. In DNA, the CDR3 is TGTGCCTCCTGGGACTCCTACAATGAGCAGTTCTTC.

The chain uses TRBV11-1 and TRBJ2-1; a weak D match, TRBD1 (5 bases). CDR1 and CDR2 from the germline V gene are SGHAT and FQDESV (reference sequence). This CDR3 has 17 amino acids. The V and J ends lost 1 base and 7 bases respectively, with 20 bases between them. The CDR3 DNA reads TGTGCCAGCAGCTTAGGGCAGACAGAATTTCTAGGGAATGAGCAGTTCTTC. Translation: CASSLGQTEFLGNEQFF.

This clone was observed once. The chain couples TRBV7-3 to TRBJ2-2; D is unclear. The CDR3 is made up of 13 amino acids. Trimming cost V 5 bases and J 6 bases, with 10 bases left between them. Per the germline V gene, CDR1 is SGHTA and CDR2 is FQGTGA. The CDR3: CASSPSMAGELFF. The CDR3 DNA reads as TGTGCCAGCAGCCCCTCTATGGCCGGGGAGCTGTTTTTT.

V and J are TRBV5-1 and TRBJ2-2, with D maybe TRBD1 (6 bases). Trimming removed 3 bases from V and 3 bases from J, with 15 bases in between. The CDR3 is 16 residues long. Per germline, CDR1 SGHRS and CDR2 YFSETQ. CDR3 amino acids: CASSSDRSSYTGELFF. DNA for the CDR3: TGCGCCAGCAGCTCAGACAGGTCTTCGTACACCGGGGAGCTGTTTTTT.

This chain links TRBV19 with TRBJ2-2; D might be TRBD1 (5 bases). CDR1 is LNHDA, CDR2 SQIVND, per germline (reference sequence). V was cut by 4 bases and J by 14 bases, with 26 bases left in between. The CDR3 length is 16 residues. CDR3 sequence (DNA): TGTGCCAGTAGTAACCCCCCCCAGGGTAGAAACCGCAACCTGTTTTTT. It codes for CASSNPPQGRNRNLFF.

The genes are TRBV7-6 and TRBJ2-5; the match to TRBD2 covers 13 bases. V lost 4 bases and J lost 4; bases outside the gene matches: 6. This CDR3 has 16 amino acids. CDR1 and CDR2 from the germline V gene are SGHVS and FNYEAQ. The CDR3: CASSSTTSGRGETQYF. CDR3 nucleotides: TGTGCCAGCAGCTCCACAACTAGCGGGAGGGGAGAGACCCAGTACTTC. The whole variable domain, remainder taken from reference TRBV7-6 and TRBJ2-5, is GAGVSQSPRYKVTKRGQDVALRCDPISGHVSLYWYRQALGQGPEFLTYFNYEAQQDKSGLPNDRFSAERPEGSISTLTIQRTEQRDSAMYRCASSSTTSGRGETQYFGPGTRLLVL.